This TCR beta chain stems from a study of T cell changes during pregnancy in multiple sclerosis. The table came from immunoSEQ multiplex PCR; TCRdb's copy has only in-frame clones and leaves some out. The table shows more than 85,000 clones, with 94% occurring only once. Trimming pared 8 bases from V and 6 bases from J, leaving 16 bases between. The CDR3 consists of 14 residues. CDR1 is WSHSY and CDR2 is SAAADI in the germline V gene. The chain recombines TRBV10-2 with TRBJ2-2; D may be TRBD1 (6 bases). The sequence derives from a female donor in good health, enrolled as a control in a pregnancy study. Specimen: peripheral blood, collected after pregnancy. CDR3 in amino acids: CASLSLKGAGELFF. The CDR3 nucleotides read TGCGCCAGCCTTTCTCTGAAGGGGGCCGGGGAGCTGTTTTTT.